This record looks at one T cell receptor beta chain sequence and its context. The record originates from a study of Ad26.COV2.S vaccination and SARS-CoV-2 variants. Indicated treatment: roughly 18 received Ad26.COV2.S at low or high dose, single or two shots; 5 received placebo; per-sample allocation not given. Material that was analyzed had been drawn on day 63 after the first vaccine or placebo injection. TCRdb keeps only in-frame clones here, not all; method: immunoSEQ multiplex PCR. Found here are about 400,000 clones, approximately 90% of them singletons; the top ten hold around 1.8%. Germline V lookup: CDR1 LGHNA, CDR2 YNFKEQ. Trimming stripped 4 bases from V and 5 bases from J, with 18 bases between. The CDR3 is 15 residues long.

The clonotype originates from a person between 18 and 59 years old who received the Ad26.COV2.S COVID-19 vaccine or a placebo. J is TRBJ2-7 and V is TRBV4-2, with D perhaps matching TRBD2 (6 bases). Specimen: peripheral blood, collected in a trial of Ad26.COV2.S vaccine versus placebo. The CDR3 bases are TGTGCCAGCAGCCCCGAGCGGGCCACCCGGAACGAGCAGTACTTC. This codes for CASSPERATRNEQYF.